Presented here are 13 T cell receptor beta chains from one specimen sequenced in a study of regulatory T cells in long-lasting Graves disease. Specified time point: newly diagnosed GD, antithyroid drugs for less than 3 months. The TCR library was prepared using RNA isolated from PBMCs. Researchers made TCR beta libraries by using iRepertoire HTBI primers and running Arm-PCR on CDR3 regions. TCRdb reprocessed the multiplex PCR reads with MiXCR, giving one entry per CDR3 protein. The sample shows under 500,000 distinct CDR3 sequences, about a sixth of them seen only once. The sample also formed part of further work on T cells in Graves' hyperthyroidism and ophthalmopathy.

The sample in question was peripheral blood mononuclear cells (PBMCs), obtained at new diagnosis, from a patient treated with antithyroid drugs. All receptors derive from a woman under 40 with Graves disease.

This chain connects TRBV20-1 to TRBJ1-1, with a weak D call TRBD1 (5 bases). V was trimmed by 4 bases and J by 2 bases, leaving 14 bases between them. The CDR3 runs 14 residues. Germline CDR1 DFQATT, CDR2 SNEGSKA (reference sequence). Here the CDR3 reads CSAKRGRSNTEAFF. CDR3 DNA: TGCAGTGCTAAAAGGGGCAGATCAAACACTGAAGCTTTCTTT.

With regard to this clonotype: Only one base separates this from a far larger clonotype, so it likely reflects a read error. The chain couples TRBV7-2 to TRBJ2-7; a weak D match, TRBD2 (5 bases). The closer fit of TRBJ2-1 to the DNA end suggests the J call may be wrong. The CDR3 has 15 amino acids. Germline V lookup: CDR1 SGHTA, CDR2 FQGNSA. DNA for the CDR3: TGTGCCAGCAGCTTAGCGGGGAGAAGGAACAATGGGCAGTTCTTC. The encoded protein is CASSLAGRRNNGQFF.

This clonotype was seen a few times. This may come from a read error, since a much larger clone is one base off. The V and J genes are TRBV12-3 or TRBV12-4 and TRBJ2-3; TRBD1 might be the D (6 bases). The CDR3 runs 13 residues. CDR3 protein: CASSLMGADTRYF. CDR3 coding DNA: TGTGCCAGCAGTTTAATGGGGGCAGATACGCGGTATTTT.

This clonotype has just a few counts. The chain joins TRBV19 to TRBJ2-1; 10 bases agree with TRBD1. The V gene end was trimmed by 1 base and the J gene end by 5 bases; junction bases not matched to a gene: 5. CDR1 is LNHDA, CDR2 SQIVND, per germline (reference sequence). This CDR3 region has 16 residues. The CDR3 here is CASSIVRQGADNEQFF. The CDR3 DNA reads TGTGCCAGTAGTATAGTCAGACAGGGGGCAGACAATGAGCAGTTCTTC.

Many counts were recorded for this clonotype. The chain links TRBV3-1 to TRBJ2-1; a weak D match, TRBD2 (6 bases). The CDR3 has 15 residues. The V and J ends lost 3 bases and 6 bases respectively, with 15 bases between them. The germline gives CDR1 LGHDT, CDR2 YNNKEL (reference sequence). CDR3 in DNA: TGTGCCAGCAGCCAGGGTAAAGACGGGGGCAATGAGCAGTTCTTC. Translated, it gives CASSQGKDGGNEQFF.

The gene calls are TRBV4-1 and TRBJ2-7; TRBD2 aligns across 10 bases. V was pared by 8 bases and J by 5 bases, with 12 bases of the junction left unmatched. The CDR3 loop spans 15 amino acids. In germline, CDR1 is MGHRA, CDR2 YSYEKL. The CDR3 DNA is TGCGCCAGCTCGGAGGGAAGCGGGAGGGTCGACGAGCAGTACTTC. It translates to CASSEGSGRVDEQYF.

This clonotype has at least ten counts. V and J are TRBV7-2 and TRBJ2-1, with D perhaps given as TRBD1 or TRBD2 (5 bases each). The CDR3 has 15 amino acids. V was shortened by 5 bases and J by 5 bases, with 16 bases between the two germline ends. Germline CDR1 is SGHTA and CDR2 is FQGNSA. The CDR3 sequence: CASSMRLGVNNEQFF. The CDR3 DNA is TGTGCCAGCAGCATGCGTCTGGGGGTGAACAATGAGCAGTTCTTC. Full variable domain (outside the CDR3, taken from reference TRBV7-2 and TRBJ2-1): GAGVSQSPSNKVTEKGKDVELRCDPISGHTALYWYRQSLGQGLEFLIYFQGNSAPDKSGLPSDRFSAERTGGSVSTLTIQRTQQEDSAVYLCASSMRLGVNNEQFFGPGTRLTVL.

This clonotype appeared many times. The rearrangement uses TRBV12-3 or TRBV12-4 and TRBJ2-1; D might be TRBD1 (5 bases). Trimming removed 8 bases from V and 9 bases from J, with 23 bases in between. The CDR3 extends over 15 amino acids. This CDR3 reads CASGSSGAAFGEQFF. In nucleotides, the CDR3 is TGTGCCAGCGGTTCAAGTGGGGCAGCCTTCGGTGAGCAGTTCTTC.

This clonotype was seen at least ten times. The genes are TRBV18 and TRBJ1-1, with 7 bases lining up with TRBD1. This CDR3 is 14 amino acids long. The V segment lost 2 bases and the J segment 7 bases; nucleotides outside the gene matches: 7. Germline assignment: CDR1 KGHSH and CDR2 LQKENI. The CDR3 protein is CASSPGTDKLEAFF. As DNA, the CDR3 is TGTGCCAGCTCACCAGGGACAGATAAACTTGAAGCTTTCTTT.

This clonotype was counted ten times or more. The CDR3 reads CASIRDRGLGEQYF. The CDR3 bases are TGTGCCAGCATTCGGGACAGGGGATTAGGAGAGCAGTACTTC. J is TRBJ2-3 and V is TRBV28; 10 nucleotides agree with TRBD1. The end of the DNA fits TRBJ2-7 better, so the J call may be wrong. Germline assignment: CDR1 MDHEN and CDR2 SYDVKM. CDR3 length: 14 amino acids.

The sample holds many counts of this clonotype. This chain uses TRBV7-6 with TRBJ1-2, with 8 bases matching TRBD1. This CDR3 region has 14 residues. Germline loops: CDR1 SGHVS, CDR2 FNYEAQ. V trimming: 6 bases; J trimming: 7 bases; junction bases outside the gene matches: 10. The CDR3 region has the DNA TGTGCCAGCAGTTCCCCTGACAGGGGCGGTGGCTACACCTTC. Translated, it gives CASSSPDRGGGYTF.

This clonotype was seen repeatedly, ten times or more. The rearrangement uses TRBV6-5 and TRBJ2-7; unclear D gene. Germline CDR1 MNHEY, CDR2 SVGAGI. The length of the CDR3 is 13 residues. With 2 bases removed from V and 2 bases from J, the gap between germline ends came to 7 bases. DNA of the CDR3: TGTGCCAGCAGTTACGGCGGACCCTACGAGCAGTACTTC. The encoded protein is CASSYGGPYEQYF.

This clonotype was counted many times. V is TRBV28 and J is TRBJ2-3; the D gene is possibly TRBD2 (5 bases). The CDR3 has 15 residues. Per germline, CDR1 MDHEN and CDR2 SYDVKM. V was shortened by 10 bases and J by 1 base, with 18 bases between the two germline ends. CDR3 nucleotides: TGTGCCACCCGGTCCCCCGGGGTGGGCACAGATACGCAGTATTTT. Protein: CATRSPGVGTDTQYF.